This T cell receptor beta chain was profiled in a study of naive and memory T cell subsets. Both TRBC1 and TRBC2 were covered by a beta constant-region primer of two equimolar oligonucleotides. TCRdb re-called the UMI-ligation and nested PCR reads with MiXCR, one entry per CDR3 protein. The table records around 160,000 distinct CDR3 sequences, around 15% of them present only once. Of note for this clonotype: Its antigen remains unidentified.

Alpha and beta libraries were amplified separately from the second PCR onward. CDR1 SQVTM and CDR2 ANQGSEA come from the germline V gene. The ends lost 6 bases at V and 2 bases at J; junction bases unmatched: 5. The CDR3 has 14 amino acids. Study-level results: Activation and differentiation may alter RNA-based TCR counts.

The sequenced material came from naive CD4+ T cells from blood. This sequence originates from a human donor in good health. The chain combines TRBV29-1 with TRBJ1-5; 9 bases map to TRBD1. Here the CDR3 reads CSVRQGDGNQPQHF. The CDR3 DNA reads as TGCAGCGTGCGACAGGGGGATGGCAATCAGCCCCAGCATTTT.